These 9 T cell receptor beta chains share one sample of origin, sequenced in a study of OX40 agonist ivuxolimab in advanced cancers. Libraries came from the immunoSEQ multiplex PCR assay. This immuneACCESS table, as held by TCRdb, lists in-frame sequences with V and J called but not all clones. Of the missing ones, under half trace to an unresolved V gene in checked studies; the others have no known cause. The sample table records 48,000 or so clones; nearly 95% of these occur just once. The ten largest clones capture around 6.7% of the sample. The specimen was CD4+ or CD8+ T cells sorted from blood, collected in a trial of the OX40 agonist ivuxolimab. The receptors stem from an adult with an advanced solid tumor such as melanoma, head and neck, liver or kidney cancer.

This chain links TRBV7-6 with TRBJ2-7, with D possibly TRBD2 on 6 matching bases. This CDR3 has 15 residues. Germline assignment: CDR1 SGHVS and CDR2 FNYEAQ. With 4 bases removed from V and 0 bases from J, the gap between germline ends came to 13 bases. DNA of the CDR3: TGTGCCAGCAGCTCTAACGGGGGTCCCTCCTACGAGCAGTACTTC. It yields the protein CASSSNGGPSYEQYF.

This rearrangement joins TRBV7-6 to TRBJ2-2; D is undetermined. The CDR3 is made up of 16 amino acids. Germline CDR1 is SGHVS and CDR2 is FNYEAQ. Deletions cut 2 bases from V and 1 base from J, with 11 bases between. In DNA form, the CDR3 reads TGTGCCAGCAGCTTACTTCGCCAGGAGAACACCGGGGAGCTGTTTTTT. This translates into CASSLLRQENTGELFF. Full variable domain (rest looked up from reference TRBV7-6 and TRBJ2-2): GAGVSQSPRYKVTKRGQDVALRCDPISGHVSLYWYRQALGQGPEFLTYFNYEAQQDKSGLPNDRFSAERPEGSISTLTIQRTEQRDSAMYRCASSLLRQENTGELFFGEGSRLTVL.

The V gene is TRBV2, the J gene TRBJ2-5; 12 bases map to TRBD2. Germline CDR1 is SNHLY and CDR2 is FYNNEI. V shed 3 bases and J 0 bases; nucleotides not matched to a gene: 8. The CDR3 runs to 18 residues. CDR3 nucleotide sequence: TGTGCCAGCAGTGATCCGGCTAGCGGGGGGGCGTACCAAGAGACCCAGTACTTC. The encoded protein is CASSDPASGGAYQETQYF.

The rearrangement links TRBV14 to TRBJ2-5; 8 positions agree with TRBD2. V trimming: 1 base; J trimming: 4 bases; junction bases outside the gene matches: 11. The CDR3 is made up of 17 amino acids. Per the germline V gene, CDR1 is SGHDN and CDR2 is FVKESK. The CDR3 region has the DNA TGTGCCAGCAGCCAAGGTGATCGGGGGGGAATACGAGAGACCCAGTACTTC. Translated, it gives CASSQGDRGGIRETQYF.

This clone was recorded once. Mismatch with germline at one junction end may stem from a read error. CDR3 in DNA: TGTGCCTGCCGGGACAGGGAGCACTTC. The encoded protein is CACRDREHF. The chain links TRBV6-1 to TRBJ2-5; TRBD1 aligns across 9 bases. The CDR3 is 9 amino acids. Germline CDR1 MNHNS, CDR2 SASEGT.

The genes are TRBV4-1 and TRBJ1-1; no clear D. V was cut by 2 bases and J by 4 bases, with 8 bases left in between. Germline V gene data show CDR1 as MGHRA and CDR2 as YSYEKL. The CDR3 is made up of 13 amino acids. The CDR3 DNA reads TGCGCCAGCAGCCAATCTCCGGGCACTGAAGCTTTCTTT. Protein sequence: CASSQSPGTEAFF.

CDR3 sequence: CASSPRSSGVEAQYF. In nucleotides, the CDR3 is TGTGCCAGCAGCCCCCGGAGTAGCGGGGTCGAGGCCCAGTACTTC. This rearrangement joins TRBV6-5 to TRBJ2-5; 8 bases line up with TRBD2. This CDR3 comprises 15 residues. The germline gives CDR1 MNHEY, CDR2 SVGAGI. Trimming took 6 bases from V and 9 from J; bases not matched to a gene: 15.

This chain links TRBV4-1 with TRBJ1-6; D not resolved. This CDR3 spans 19 amino acids. CDR1 is MGHRA and CDR2 is YSYEKL in the germline V gene. Trimming took off 1 base at V and 0 bases at J, with 16 bases between the two ends. The CDR3 region is CASSQVSTAPSSYNSPLHF. CDR3 nucleotide sequence: TGCGCCAGCAGCCAAGTCTCGACGGCGCCGAGCTCCTATAATTCACCCCTCCACTTT.

CDR3 amino acids: CASSDPGLMNTEAFF. Here the CDR3 DNA reads TGTGCCAGCAGTGACCCTGGGCTTATGAACACTGAAGCTTTCTTT. The rearrangement uses TRBV6-4 and TRBJ1-1; unclear D gene. This CDR3 spans 15 amino acids. Germline CDR1 reads MRHNA; CDR2 reads SNTAGT. Trimming stripped 2 bases from V and 0 bases from J, with 10 bases between.